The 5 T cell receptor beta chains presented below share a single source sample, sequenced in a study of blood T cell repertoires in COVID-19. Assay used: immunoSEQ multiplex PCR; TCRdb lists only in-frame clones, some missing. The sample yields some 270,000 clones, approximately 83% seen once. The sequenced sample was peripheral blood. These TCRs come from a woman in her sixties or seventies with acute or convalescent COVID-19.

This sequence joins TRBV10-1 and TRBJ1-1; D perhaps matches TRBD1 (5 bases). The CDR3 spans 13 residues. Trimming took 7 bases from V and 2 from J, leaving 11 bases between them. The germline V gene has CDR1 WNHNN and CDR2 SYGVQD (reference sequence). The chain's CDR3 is CASTRQHNTEAFF. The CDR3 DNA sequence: TGCGCCAGCACCCGACAGCACAACACTGAAGCTTTCTTT.

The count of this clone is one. This CDR3 is CASGDYDQTLHQETQYF. CDR3 bases: TGCGCCAGCGGCGACTATGACCAGACCCTACACCAAGAGACCCAGTACTTC. The gene calls are TRBV10-2 and TRBJ2-5, with a tentative D call TRBD2 (5 bases). The CDR3 totals 17 residues. Trimming took 8 bases from V and 0 from J, leaving 22 bases between them. Per germline, CDR1 WSHSY and CDR2 SAAADI.

CDR3 DNA: TGTGCCACCGAACCCGGGGGTTTAGATACGCAGTATTTT. Translating gives CATEPGGLDTQYF. The chain is built from TRBV6-5 and TRBJ2-3; D may be TRBD2 (6 bases). This CDR3 contains 13 residues. CDR1 is MNHEY and CDR2 is SVGAGI in the germline V gene. With 10 bases removed from V and 5 bases from J, the gap between germline ends came to 16 bases.

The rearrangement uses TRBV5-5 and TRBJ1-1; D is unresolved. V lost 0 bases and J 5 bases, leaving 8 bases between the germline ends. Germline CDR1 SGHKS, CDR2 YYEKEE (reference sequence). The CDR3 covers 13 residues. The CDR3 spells CASSLVGKTEAFF. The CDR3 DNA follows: TGTGCCAGCAGCTTGGTCGGGAAAACTGAAGCTTTCTTT.

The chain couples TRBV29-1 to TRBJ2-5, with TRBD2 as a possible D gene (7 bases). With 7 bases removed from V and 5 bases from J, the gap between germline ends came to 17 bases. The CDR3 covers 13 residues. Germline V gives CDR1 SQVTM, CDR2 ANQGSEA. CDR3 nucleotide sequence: TGCAGCGCATCTCGGGGGGCCGGGGAGACCCAGTACTTC. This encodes CSASRGAGETQYF.